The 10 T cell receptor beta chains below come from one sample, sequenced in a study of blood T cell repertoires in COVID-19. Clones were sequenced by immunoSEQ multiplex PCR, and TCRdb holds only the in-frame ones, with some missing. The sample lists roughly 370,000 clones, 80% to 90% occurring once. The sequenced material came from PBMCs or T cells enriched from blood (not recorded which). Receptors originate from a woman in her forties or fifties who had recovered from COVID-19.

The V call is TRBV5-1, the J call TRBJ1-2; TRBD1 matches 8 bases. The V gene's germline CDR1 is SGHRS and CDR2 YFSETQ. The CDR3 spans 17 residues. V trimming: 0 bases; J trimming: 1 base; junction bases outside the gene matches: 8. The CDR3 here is CASSLDGQGFVNYGYTF. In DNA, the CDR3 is TGCGCCAGCAGCTTGGACGGACAGGGTTTCGTTAACTATGGCTACACCTTC.

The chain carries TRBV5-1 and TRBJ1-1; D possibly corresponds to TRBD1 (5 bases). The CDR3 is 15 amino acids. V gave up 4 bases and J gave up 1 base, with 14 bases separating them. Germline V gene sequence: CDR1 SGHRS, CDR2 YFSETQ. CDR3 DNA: TGCGCCAGCAGCCGCCCAGGGAGGGGGAACACTGAAGCTTTCTTT. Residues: CASSRPGRGNTEAFF.

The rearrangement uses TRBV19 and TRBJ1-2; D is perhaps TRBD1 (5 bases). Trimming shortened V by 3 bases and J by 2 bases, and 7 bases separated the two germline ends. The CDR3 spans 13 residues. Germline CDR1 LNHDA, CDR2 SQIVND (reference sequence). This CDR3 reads CASSIPGNYGYTF. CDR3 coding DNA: TGTGCCAGTAGTATTCCAGGGAACTATGGCTACACCTTC.

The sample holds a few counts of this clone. CDR3: CASSAVQGASQPQHF. In DNA, the CDR3 is TGTGCCAGCAGCGCGGTACAGGGGGCTAGCCAGCCCCAGCATTTT. The chain is built from TRBV5-8 and TRBJ1-5; TRBD1 aligns across 9 bases. The V gene end was trimmed by 4 bases and the J gene end by 7 bases; junction bases not matched to a gene: 9. Germline CDR1 is SGHTS and CDR2 is YDEGEE. The CDR3 spans 15 residues.

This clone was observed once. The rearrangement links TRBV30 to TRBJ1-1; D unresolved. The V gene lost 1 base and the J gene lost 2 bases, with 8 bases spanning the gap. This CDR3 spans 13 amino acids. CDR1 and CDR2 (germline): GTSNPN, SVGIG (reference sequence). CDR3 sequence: CAWSATANTEAFF. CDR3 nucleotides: TGTGCCTGGAGTGCTACAGCTAACACTGAAGCTTTCTTT.

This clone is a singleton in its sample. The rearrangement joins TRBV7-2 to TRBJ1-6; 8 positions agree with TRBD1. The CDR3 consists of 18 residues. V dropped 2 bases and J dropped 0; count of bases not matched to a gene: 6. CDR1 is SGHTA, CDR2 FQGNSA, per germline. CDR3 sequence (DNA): TGTGCCAGCAGCTTATCGACAGGGGTGAGCTCCTATAATTCACCCCTCCACTTT. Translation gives CASSLSTGVSSYNSPLHF.

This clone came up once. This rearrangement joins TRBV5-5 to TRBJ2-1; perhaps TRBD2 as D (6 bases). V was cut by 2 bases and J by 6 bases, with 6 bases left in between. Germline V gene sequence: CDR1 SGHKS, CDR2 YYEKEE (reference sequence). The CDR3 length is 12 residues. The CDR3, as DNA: TGTGCCAGCAGCTTCGGGAGCAATGAGCAGTTCTTC. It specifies CASSFGSNEQFF.

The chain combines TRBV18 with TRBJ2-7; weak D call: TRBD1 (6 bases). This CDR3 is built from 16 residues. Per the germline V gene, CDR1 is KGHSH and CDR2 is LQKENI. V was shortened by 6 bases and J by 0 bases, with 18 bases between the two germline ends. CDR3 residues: CASSSEDRPTSYEQYF. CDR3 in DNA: TGTGCCAGCTCTTCCGAGGACAGACCAACCTCCTACGAGCAGTACTTC.

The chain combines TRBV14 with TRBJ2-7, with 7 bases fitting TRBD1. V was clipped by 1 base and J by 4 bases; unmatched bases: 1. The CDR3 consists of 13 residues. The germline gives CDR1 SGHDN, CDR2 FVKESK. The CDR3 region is CASSQATGYEQYF. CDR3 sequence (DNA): TGTGCCAGCAGCCAAGCGACAGGGTACGAGCAGTACTTC.

DNA for the CDR3: TGCGCCAGCAGCCATATTCCTCCGAGGTACGAGCAGTACTTC. Amino acids: CASSHIPPRYEQYF. The chain couples TRBV4-1 to TRBJ2-7; no firm D call. V lost 3 bases and J 4 bases, leaving 13 bases between the germline ends. Germline V lookup: CDR1 MGHRA, CDR2 YSYEKL. This CDR3 spans 14 amino acids.